A selection of T cell receptor beta chains follows, all from one sample in a study of spatial heterogeneity in lung cancer. MiXCR, applied by TCRdb to the 5' RACE reads, yields one record per CDR3 protein. The sample includes 60,000 to 85,000 distinct CDR3 sequences, about 8.2% seen only once; the top ten take roughly 1.8%. This sample comprised PBMCs, obtained at follow-up. The receptors stem from a female donor with early-stage non-small cell lung cancer. Each CDR3 is given with its conserved first and last residue. Only some rows state a clone size, as once, few, many or a class for expanded clones.

v_call clone_size cdr3_aa
TRBV3-1 many CASSPLPPNSGANVLTF
TRBV5-1 few CASSLGLAAYNEQFF
TRBV6-2/TRBV6-3 . CASTRGRDTEAFF
TRBV20-1 many CSALSQGGDEQYF
TRBV12-3/TRBV12-4 few CASSPQNTIYF
TRBV20-1 few CSATPLAGGSTDTQYF
TRBV12-5 many CATSISGANVLTF
TRBV25-1 . CASGDFGETQYF
TRBV10-3 many CAITKDIFTYNEQFF
TRBV7-6 many CASSPNSNQPQHF
TRBV20-1 many CSARDWASGFYNEQFF
TRBV5-1 many CASSYTGTPNTGELFF
TRBV30 many CAWGGAYEQYF
TRBV13 few CASSLGLRLAGGPINDEQFF
TRBV7-3 . CASSLDGSQETQYF
TRBV24-1 many CATSDSTGRNTEAFF
TRBV18 many CASSPRGHSSETQYF
TRBV27 many CASSPGSEAFF
TRBV20-1 . CSAGDINYGYTF
TRBV19 . CASSIGPYGYTF
TRBV11-2 many CASSPNTNTEAFF